This TCR beta chain comes out of a study of blood T cell repertoires in COVID-19. Clinical history as reported by participants underpinned cohort assignment. Donors of Cohort 3 who recovered were those that had two negative PCRs, clearance, or symptom resolution. Germline lookup yields CDR1 SGHNT and CDR2 YENEEA. V shed 1 base and J shed 1 base, with 10 bases lying between them. The length of the CDR3 is 15 residues. In the original processing: Researchers report that nucleated cell counts were estimated from reference gene primer amplification. Profiled with immunoSEQ multiplex PCR; TCRdb holds only in-frame clones, not every one. Clone size and the V and J calls come from that table; the DNA yielded D and trimming. The repertoire consists of a few hundred thousand clones, with roughly 87% occurring once and the leading ten covering about 2.7%.

The sample was PBMCs or T cells enriched from blood (not recorded which). The clonotype originates from a woman in her thirties who had recovered from COVID-19. The chain links TRBV11-3 to TRBJ1-1; no reliable D call. The CDR3 protein is CASSLGGQTNTEAFF. CDR3 nucleotide sequence: TGTGCCAGCAGCTTAGGAGGGCAGACGAACACTGAAGCTTTCTTT.